The 5 T cell receptor beta chains presented below share a single source sample, sequenced in a study of CD8+ T cells in alopecia areata. RNA was extracted and reverse transcribed into cDNA as the sequencing template. Generated by immunoSEQ multiplex PCR, the TCRdb table keeps only in-frame clones and is missing some. The data contain 270,000 or so clones, 58% of them singletons. Treatment defined: oral pan-JAK inhibitor, 5-10 mg twice daily. The material sequenced was CD4+ T cells sorted from blood, taken at week 24, from a patient treated with tofacitinib. These receptors were obtained from a human donor with alopecia areata.

The rearrangement uses TRBV5-1 and TRBJ2-5; D is perhaps TRBD2 (7 bases). Deletions cut 0 bases from V and 5 bases from J, with 11 bases between. This CDR3 comprises 14 residues. CDR1 is SGHRS, CDR2 YFSETQ, per germline. The CDR3 DNA reads as TGCGCCAGCAGCTTGGATGGGAGGGGGGAGACCCAGTACTTC. The encoded protein is CASSLDGRGETQYF. The whole variable domain, remainder taken from reference TRBV5-1 and TRBJ2-5, is KAGVTQTPRYLIKTRGQQVTLSCSPISGHRSVSWYQQTPGQGLQFLFEYFSETQRNKGNFPGRFSGRQFSNSRSEMNVSTLELGDSALYLCASSLDGRGETQYFGPGTRLLVL.

The V call is TRBV7-2, the J call TRBJ1-1; possible D gene TRBD1, 6 bases. This CDR3 is built from 15 residues. Per the germline V gene, CDR1 is SGHTA and CDR2 is FQGNSA. Trimming removed 3 bases from V and 1 base from J, with 12 bases in between. CDR3 loop: CASSFTGLGNTEAFF. DNA of the CDR3: TGTGCCAGCAGCTTCACAGGGTTAGGGAACACTGAAGCTTTCTTT.

The V gene is TRBV28, the J gene TRBJ1-1; D call uncertain. This CDR3 has 11 residues. Germline V gene lookup returns CDR1 MDHEN and CDR2 SYDVKM. Between the trimmed V and J ends, which lost 5 bases and 5 bases, there was a span of 6 bases. The CDR3 bases are TGTGCCAGCAGTGATAGGACTGAAGCTTTCTTT. Translation gives CASSDRTEAFF.

The sample holds one count of this clone. The chain joins TRBV19 to TRBJ2-5, with 12 positions matching TRBD2. J lost 2 bases, V lost 4 bases, and 2 bases had no gene match. The CDR3 consists of 15 residues. In germline, CDR1 is LNHDA, CDR2 SQIVND (reference sequence). CDR3 sequence (DNA): TGTGCCAGTAGTACCGGACTAGCGGGGCAAGAGACCCAGTACTTC. Protein product: CASSTGLAGQETQYF.

This clone was detected a few times. This chain joins TRBV5-4 and TRBJ2-1, with 14 nucleotides matching TRBD2. The CDR3 length is 15 residues. CDR1 and CDR2 (germline): SGHNT, YYREEE (reference sequence). After removal of 3 bases from V and 11 bases from J, the junction contained 7 bases not matched to a gene. CDR3 in DNA: TGTGCCAGCAGCTCCCCGGGACTAGCGGGGGAGCAGCAGTTCTTC. Translated, it gives CASSSPGLAGEQQFF.